The present TCR beta chain was sequenced within a study of chemoradiotherapy in HPV16-positive cancers. Overall study: Candidate HPV-specific T-cell clones and common TCR motifs came from functional assays in a couple of HPV16-positive patients. Regarding the study as a whole: Functional assays defining HPV-specific T cells used only a couple of HPV16-positive patients.

As for this clone: Its antigen is currently unknown.

Method: immunoSEQ multiplex PCR; TCRdb's copy keeps in-frame clones and lacks some. This table holds more than 2,500 clones, around 77% found once. The germline V gene encodes CDR1 SEHNR and CDR2 FQNEAQ (reference sequence). The trim removed 4 bases at V and 2 bases at J, leaving 3 bases unmatched. This CDR3 spans 14 amino acids. Samples were taken several times over chemoradiotherapy. Sample collection occurred from a patient who underwent chemoradiotherapy. The TCR originated in a human donor with HPV-associated anogenital cancer. The V call is TRBV7-9, the J call TRBJ2-5; TRBD1 agrees at 8 bases. The DNA of the CDR3 is TGTGCCAGCAGCTCCTGGACAGGGCAAGAGACCCAGTACTTC. It encodes CASSSWTGQETQYF.